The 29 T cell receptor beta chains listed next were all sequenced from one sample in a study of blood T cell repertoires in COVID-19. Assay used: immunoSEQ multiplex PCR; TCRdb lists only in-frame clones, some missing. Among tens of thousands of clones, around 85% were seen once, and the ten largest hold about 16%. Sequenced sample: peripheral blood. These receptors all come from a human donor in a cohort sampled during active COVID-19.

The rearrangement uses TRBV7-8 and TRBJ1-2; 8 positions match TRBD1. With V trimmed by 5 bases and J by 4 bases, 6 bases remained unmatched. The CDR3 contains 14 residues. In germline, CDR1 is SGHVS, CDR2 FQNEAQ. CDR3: CASSEQGVGYGYTF. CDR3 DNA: TGTGCCAGCAGCGAACAGGGGGTGGGCTATGGCTACACCTTC.

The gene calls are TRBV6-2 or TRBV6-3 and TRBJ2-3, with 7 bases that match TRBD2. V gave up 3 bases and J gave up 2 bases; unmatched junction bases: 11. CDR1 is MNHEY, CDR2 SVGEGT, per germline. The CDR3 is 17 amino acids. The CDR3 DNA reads TGTGCCAGCAGTTATTCTGGTCTAGCGGCCCCCACAGATACGCAGTATTTT. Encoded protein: CASSYSGLAAPTDTQYF.

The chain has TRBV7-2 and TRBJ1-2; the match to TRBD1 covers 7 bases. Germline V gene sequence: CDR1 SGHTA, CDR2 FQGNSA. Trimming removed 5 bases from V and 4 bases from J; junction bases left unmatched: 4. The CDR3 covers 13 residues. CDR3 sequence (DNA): TGTGCCAGCAGCCTTGACAGGGTCTATGGCTACACCTTC. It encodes CASSLDRVYGYTF.

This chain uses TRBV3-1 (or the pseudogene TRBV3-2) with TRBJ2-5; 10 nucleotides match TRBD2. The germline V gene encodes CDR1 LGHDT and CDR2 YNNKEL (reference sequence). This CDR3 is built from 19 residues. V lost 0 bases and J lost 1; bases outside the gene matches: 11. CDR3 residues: CASSQDGGLAMPTQETQYF. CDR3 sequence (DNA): TGTGCCAGCAGCCAAGATGGGGGACTAGCGATGCCAACCCAAGAGACCCAGTACTTC.

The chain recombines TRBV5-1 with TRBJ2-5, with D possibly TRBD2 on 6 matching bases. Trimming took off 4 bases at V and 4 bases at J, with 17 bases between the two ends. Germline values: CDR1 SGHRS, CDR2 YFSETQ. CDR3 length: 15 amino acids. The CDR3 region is CASSDGDGGAETQYF. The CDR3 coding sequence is TGCGCCAGCAGCGACGGGGACGGGGGAGCAGAGACCCAGTACTTC.

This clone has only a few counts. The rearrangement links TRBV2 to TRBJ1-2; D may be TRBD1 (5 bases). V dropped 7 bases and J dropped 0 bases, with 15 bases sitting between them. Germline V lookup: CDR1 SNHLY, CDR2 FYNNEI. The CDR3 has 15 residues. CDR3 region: CASKYGARANYGYTF. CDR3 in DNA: TGTGCCAGCAAGTATGGAGCCAGGGCTAACTATGGCTACACCTTC.

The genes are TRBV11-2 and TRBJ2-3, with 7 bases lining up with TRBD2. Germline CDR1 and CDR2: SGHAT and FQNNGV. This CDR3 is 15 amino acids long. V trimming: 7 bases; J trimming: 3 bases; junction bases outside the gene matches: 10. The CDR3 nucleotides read TGTGCCAGCAAATTGGGCCTCGGGAGGACAGATACGCAGTATTTT. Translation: CASKLGLGRTDTQYF. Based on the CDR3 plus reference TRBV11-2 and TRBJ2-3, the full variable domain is EAGVAQSPRYKIIEKRQSVAFWCNPISGHATLYWYQQILGQGPKLLIQFQNNGVVDDSQLPKDRFSAERLKGVDSTLKIQPAKLEDSAVYLCASKLGLGRTDTQYFGPGTRLTVL.

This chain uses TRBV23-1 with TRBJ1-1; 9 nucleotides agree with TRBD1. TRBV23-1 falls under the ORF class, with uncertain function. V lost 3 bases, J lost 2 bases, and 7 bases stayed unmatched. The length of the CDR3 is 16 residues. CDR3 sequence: CASSHHRDRENTEAFF. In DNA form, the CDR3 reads TGCGCCAGCAGTCACCATCGGGACAGGGAAAACACTGAAGCTTTCTTT.

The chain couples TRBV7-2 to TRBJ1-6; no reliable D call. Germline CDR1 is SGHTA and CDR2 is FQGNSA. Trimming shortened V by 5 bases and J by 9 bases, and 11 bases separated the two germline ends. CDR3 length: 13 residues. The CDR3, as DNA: TGTGCCAGCAGCACTCAACAGATTTCACCCCTCCACTTT. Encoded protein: CASSTQQISPLHF.

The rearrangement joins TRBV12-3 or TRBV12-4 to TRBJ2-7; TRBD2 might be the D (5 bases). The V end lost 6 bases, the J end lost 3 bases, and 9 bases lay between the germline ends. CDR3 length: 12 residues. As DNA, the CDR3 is TGTGCCAGCAGCGGGGTCGGCTACGAGCAGTACTTC. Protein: CASSGVGYEQYF.

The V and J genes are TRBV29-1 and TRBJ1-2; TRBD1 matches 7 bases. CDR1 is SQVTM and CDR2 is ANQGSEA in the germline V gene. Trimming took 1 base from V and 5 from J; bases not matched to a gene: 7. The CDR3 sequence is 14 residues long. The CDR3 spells CSVEGGATGYGYTF. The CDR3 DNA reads TGCAGCGTTGAAGGGGGGGCGACAGGGTATGGCTACACCTTC.

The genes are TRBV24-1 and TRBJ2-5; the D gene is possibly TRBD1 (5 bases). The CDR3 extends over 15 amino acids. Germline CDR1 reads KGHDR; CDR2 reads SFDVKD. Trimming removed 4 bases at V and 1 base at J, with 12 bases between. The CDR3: CATSDPRQSQETQYF. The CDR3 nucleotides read TGTGCCACCAGTGACCCGCGACAGAGCCAAGAGACCCAGTACTTC.

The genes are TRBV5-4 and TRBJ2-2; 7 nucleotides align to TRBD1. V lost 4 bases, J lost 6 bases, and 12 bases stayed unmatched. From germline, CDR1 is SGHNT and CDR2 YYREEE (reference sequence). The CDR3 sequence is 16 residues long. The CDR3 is CASSRSGTVEAGELFF. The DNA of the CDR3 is TGTGCCAGCAGCCGGTCGGGGACAGTAGAGGCCGGGGAGCTGTTTTTT.

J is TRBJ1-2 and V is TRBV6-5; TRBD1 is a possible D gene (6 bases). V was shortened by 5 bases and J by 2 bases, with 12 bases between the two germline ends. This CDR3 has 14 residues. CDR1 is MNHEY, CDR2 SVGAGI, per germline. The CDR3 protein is CASSRGQGNYGYTF. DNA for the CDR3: TGTGCCAGCAGTCGGGGCCAGGGGAACTATGGCTACACCTTC.

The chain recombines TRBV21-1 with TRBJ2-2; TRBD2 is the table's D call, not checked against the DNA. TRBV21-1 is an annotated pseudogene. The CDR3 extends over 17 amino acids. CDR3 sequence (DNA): TGTGCCAGCAGCAAAGGGTGGAGGGGAACGGACACCGGGGAGCTGTTTTTT. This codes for CASSKGWRGTDTGELFF.

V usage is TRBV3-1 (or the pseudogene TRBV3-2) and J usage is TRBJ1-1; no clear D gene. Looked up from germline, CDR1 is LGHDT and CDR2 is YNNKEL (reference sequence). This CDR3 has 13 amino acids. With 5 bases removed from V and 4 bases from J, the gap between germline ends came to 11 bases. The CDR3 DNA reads TGTGCCAGCAGCTCCCGGGGAGGCACTGAAGCTTTCTTT. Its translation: CASSSRGGTEAFF.

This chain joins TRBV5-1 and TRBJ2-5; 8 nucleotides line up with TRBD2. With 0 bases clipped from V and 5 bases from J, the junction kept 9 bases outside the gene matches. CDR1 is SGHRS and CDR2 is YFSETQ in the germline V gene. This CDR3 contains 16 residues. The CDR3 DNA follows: TGCGCCAGCAGCTTGGCAGCGAGCGGGGGCCCCGAGACCCAGTACTTC. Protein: CASSLAASGGPETQYF.

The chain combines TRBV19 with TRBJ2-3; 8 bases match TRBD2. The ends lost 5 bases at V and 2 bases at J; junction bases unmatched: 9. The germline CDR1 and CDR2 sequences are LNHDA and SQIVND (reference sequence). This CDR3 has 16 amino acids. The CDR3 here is CASSPRTSRSTDTQYF. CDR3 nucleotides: TGTGCCAGTAGTCCCCGGACTAGCAGGTCCACAGATACGCAGTATTTT.

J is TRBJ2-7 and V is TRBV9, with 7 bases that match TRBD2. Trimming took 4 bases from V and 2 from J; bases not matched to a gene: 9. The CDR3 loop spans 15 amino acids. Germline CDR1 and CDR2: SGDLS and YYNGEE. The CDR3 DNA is TGTGCCAGCAGCTCCCGGGAGGAACCTACCTACGAGCAGTACTTC. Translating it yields CASSSREEPTYEQYF.

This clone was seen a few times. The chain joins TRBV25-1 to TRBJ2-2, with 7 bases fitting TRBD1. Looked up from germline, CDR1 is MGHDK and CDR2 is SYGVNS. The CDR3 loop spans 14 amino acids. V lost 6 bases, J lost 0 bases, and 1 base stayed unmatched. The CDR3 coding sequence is TGTGCCAGCAGGGGACAGACGAACACCGGGGAGCTGTTTTTT. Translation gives CASRGQTNTGELFF. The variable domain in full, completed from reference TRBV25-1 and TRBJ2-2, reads EADIYQTPRYLVIGTGKKITLECSQTMGHDKMYWYQQDPGMELHLIHYSYGVNSTEKGDLSSESTVSRIRTEHFPLTLESARPSHTSQYLCASRGQTNTGELFFGEGSRLTVL.

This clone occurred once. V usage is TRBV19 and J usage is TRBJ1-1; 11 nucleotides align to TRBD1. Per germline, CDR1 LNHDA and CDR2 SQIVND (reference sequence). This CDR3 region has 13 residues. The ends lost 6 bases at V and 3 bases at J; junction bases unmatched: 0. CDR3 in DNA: TGTGCCAGTAGGGGACAGGGGGACACTGAAGCTTTCTTT. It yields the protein CASRGQGDTEAFF. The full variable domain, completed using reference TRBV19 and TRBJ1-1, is DGGITQSPKYLFRKEGQNVTLSCEQNLNHDAMYWYRQDPGQGLRLIYYSQIVNDFQKGDIAEGYSVSREKKESFPLTVTSAQKNPTAFYLCASRGQGDTEAFFGQGTRLTVV.

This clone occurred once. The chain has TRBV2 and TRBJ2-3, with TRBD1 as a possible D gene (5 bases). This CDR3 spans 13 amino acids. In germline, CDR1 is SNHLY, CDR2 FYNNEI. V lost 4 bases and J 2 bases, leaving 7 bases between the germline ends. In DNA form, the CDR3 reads TGTGCCAGCAGTGGGGGCGCCACAGATACGCAGTATTTT. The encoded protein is CASSGGATDTQYF. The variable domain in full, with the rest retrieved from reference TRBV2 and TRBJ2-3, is EPEVTQTPSHQVTQMGQEVILRCVPISNHLYFYWYRQILGQKVEFLVSFYNNEISEKSEIFDDQFSVERPDGSNFTLKIRSTKLEDSAMYFCASSGGATDTQYFGPGTRLTVL.

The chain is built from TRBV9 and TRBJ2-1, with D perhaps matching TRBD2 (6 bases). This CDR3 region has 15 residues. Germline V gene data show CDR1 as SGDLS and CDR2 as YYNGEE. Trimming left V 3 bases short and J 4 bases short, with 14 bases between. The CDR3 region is CASSASGRDYNEQFF. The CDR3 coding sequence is TGTGCCAGCAGCGCCTCCGGGCGGGATTACAATGAGCAGTTCTTC.

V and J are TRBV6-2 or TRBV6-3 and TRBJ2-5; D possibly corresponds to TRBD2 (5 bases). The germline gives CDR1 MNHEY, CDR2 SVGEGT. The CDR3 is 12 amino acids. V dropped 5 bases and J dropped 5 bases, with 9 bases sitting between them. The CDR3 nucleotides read TGTGCCAGCAGTATAGCGTGGGAGACCCAGTACTTC. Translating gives CASSIAWETQYF.

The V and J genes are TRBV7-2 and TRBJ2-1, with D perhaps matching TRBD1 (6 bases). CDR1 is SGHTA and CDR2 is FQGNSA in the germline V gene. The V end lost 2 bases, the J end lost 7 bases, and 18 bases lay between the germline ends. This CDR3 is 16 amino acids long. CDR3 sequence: CASSLSSGRGWNEQFF. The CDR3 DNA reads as TGTGCCAGCAGCTTATCGAGCGGCAGGGGCTGGAATGAGCAGTTCTTC.

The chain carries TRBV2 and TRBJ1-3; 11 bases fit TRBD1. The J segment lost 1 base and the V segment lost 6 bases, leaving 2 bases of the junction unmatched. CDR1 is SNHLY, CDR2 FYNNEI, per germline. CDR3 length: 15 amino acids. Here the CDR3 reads CASRGQGGSGNTIYF. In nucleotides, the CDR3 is TGTGCCAGCAGGGGACAGGGGGGTTCTGGAAACACCATATATTTT.

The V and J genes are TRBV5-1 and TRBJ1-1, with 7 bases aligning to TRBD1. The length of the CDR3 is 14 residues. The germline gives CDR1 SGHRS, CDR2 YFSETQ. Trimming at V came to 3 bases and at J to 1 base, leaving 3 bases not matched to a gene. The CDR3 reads CASSSGQPNTEAFF. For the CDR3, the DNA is TGCGCCAGCAGCTCGGGACAGCCGAACACTGAAGCTTTCTTT.

CDR3: CASSQGWGQGGQPQHF. CDR3 bases: TGCGCCAGCAGCCAAGGTTGGGGACAGGGTGGTCAGCCCCAGCATTTT. The chain recombines TRBV4-3 with TRBJ1-5, with TRBD1 matching 9 bases. There are 16 residues in the CDR3. Germline lookup yields CDR1 LGHNA and CDR2 YSLEER. V shed 1 base, J shed 6 bases, and the junction held 7 bases outside the gene matches.

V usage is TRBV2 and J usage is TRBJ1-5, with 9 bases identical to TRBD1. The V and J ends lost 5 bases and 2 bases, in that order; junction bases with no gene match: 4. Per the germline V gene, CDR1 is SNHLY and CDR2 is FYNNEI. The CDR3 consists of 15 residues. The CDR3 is CASSSRTGGNQPQHF. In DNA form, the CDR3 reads TGTGCCAGCAGTAGTAGGACAGGGGGCAATCAGCCCCAGCATTTT.